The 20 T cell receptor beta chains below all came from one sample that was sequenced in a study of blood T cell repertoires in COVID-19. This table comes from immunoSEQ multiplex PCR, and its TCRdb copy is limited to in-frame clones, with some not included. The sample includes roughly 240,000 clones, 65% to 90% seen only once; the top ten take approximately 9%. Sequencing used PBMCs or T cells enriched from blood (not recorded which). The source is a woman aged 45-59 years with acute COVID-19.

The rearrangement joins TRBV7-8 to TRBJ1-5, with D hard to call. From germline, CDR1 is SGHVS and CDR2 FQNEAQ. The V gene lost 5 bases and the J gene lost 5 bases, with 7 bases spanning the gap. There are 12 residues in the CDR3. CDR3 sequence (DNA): TGTGCCAGCAGCCCCCCAGATCAGCCCCAGCATTTT. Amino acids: CASSPPDQPQHF.

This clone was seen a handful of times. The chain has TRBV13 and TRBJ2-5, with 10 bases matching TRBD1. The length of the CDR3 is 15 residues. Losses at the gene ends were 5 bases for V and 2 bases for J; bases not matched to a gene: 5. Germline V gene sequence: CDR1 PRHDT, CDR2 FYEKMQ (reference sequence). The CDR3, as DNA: TGTGCCAGCAGCACAGGGACAGGGGTTCAAGAGACCCAGTACTTC. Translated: CASSTGTGVQETQYF.

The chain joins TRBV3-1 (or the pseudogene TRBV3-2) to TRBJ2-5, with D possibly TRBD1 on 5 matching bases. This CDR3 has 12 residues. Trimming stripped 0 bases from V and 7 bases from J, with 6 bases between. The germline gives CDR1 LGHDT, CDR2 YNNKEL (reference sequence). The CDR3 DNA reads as TGTGCCAGCAGCCAAGATAGGGGGACCCAGTACTTC. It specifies CASSQDRGTQYF.

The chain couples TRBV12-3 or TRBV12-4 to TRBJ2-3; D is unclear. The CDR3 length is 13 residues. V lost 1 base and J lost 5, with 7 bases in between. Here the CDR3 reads CASSLGRRDTQYF. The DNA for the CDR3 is TGTGCCAGCAGTTTAGGCCGGAGAGATACGCAGTATTTT.

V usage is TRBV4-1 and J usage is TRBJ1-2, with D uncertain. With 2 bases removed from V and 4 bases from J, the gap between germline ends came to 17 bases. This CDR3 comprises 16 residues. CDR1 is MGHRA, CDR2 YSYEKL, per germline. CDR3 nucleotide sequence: TGCGCCAGCAGCCAATCGGGAGGTCGGCCCGGCTATGGCTACACCTTC. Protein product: CASSQSGGRPGYGYTF.

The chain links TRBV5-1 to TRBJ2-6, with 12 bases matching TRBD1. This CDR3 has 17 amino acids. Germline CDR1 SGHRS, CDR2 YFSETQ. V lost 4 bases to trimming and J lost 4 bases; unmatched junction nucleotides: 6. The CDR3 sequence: CASSMGQGAQGANVLTF. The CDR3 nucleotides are TGCGCCAGCAGCATGGGACAGGGGGCGCAAGGGGCCAACGTCCTGACTTTC.

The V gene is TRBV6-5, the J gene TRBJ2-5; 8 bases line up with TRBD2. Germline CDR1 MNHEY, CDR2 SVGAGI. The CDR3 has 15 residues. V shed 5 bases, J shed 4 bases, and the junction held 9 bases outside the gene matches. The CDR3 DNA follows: TGTGCCAGCAGTATTAAAACTAGCGGCGTAGAGACCCAGTACTTC. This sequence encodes CASSIKTSGVETQYF.

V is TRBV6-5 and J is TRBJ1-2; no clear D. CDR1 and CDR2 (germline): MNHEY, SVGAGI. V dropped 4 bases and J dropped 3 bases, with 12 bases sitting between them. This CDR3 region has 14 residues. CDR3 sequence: CASSSPRRDYGYTF. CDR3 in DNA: TGTGCCAGCAGTTCCCCACGGAGAGACTATGGCTACACCTTC.

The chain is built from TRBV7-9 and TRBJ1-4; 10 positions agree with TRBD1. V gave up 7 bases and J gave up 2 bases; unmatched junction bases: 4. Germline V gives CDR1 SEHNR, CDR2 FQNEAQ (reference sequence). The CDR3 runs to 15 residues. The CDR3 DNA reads TGTGCCAGCAAGGGGACAGGGGCGACTAATGAAAAACTGTTTTTT. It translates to CASKGTGATNEKLFF.

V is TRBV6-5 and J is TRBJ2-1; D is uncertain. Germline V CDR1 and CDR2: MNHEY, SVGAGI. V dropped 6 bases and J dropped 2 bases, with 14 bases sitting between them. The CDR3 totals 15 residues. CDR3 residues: CASSRQKRPYNEQFF. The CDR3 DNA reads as TGTGCCAGCAGCCGACAAAAAAGGCCCTACAATGAGCAGTTCTTC.

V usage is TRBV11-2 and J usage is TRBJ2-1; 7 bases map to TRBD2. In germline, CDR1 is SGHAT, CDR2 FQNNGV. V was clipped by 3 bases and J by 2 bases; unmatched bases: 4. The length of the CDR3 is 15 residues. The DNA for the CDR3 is TGTGCCAGCAGCTTTTTCCGGGGGGCCTACAATGAGCAGTTCTTC. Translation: CASSFFRGAYNEQFF. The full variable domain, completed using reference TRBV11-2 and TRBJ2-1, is EAGVAQSPRYKIIEKRQSVAFWCNPISGHATLYWYQQILGQGPKLLIQFQNNGVVDDSQLPKDRFSAERLKGVDSTLKIQPAKLEDSAVYLCASSFFRGAYNEQFFGPGTRLTVL.

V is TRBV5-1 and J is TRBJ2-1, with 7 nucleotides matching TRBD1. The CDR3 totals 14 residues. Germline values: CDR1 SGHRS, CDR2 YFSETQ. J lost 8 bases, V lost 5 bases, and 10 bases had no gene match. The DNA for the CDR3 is TGCGCCAGCAGGGATTTGACAGGGAAGGATGAGCAGTTCTTC. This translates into CASRDLTGKDEQFF.

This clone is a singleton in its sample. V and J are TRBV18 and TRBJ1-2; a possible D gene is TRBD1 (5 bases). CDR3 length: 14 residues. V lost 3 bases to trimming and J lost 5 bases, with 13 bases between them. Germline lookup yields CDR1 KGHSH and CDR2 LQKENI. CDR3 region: CASSPAQGNYGYTF. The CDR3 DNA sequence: TGTGCCAGCTCACCCGCGCAGGGAAATTATGGCTACACCTTC. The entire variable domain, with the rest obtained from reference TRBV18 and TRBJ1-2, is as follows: NAGVMQNPRHLVRRRGQEARLRCSPMKGHSHVYWYRQLPEEGLKFMVYLQKENIIDESGMPKERFSAEFPKEGPSILRIQQVVRGDSAAYFCASSPAQGNYGYTFGSGTRLTVV.

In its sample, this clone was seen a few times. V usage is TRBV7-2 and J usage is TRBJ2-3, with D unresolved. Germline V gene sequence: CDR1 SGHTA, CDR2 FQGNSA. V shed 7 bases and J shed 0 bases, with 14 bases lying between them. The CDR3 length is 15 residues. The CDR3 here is CASTQTLTSTDTQYF. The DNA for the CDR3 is TGTGCCAGCACCCAGACACTCACTAGCACAGATACGCAGTATTTT.

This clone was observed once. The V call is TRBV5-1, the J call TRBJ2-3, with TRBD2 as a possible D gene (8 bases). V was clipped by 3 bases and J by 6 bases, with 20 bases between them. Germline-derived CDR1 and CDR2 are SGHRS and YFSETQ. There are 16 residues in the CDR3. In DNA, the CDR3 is TGCGCCAGCAGCTCTAGACAGGGAGGGACTAGGGATACGCAGTATTTT. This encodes CASSSRQGGTRDTQYF.

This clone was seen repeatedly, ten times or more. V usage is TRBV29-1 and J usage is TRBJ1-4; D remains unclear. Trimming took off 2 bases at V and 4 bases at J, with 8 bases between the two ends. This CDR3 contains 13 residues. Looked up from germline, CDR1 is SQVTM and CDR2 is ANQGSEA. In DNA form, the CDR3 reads TGCAGCGTTGAATCAGGAGGTAATGAAAAACTGTTTTTT. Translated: CSVESGGNEKLFF. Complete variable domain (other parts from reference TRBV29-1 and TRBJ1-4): SAVISQKPSRDICQRGTSLTIQCQVDSQVTMMFWYRQQPGQSLTLIATANQGSEATYESGFVIDKFPISRPNLTFSTLTVSNMSPEDSSIYLCSVESGGNEKLFFGSGTQLSVL.

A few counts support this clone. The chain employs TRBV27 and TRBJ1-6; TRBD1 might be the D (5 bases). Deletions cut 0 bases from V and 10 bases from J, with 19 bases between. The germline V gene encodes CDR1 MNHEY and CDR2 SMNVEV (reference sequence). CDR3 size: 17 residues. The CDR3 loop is CASSLSEGWGGVSPLHF. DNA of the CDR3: TGTGCCAGCAGTTTATCGGAGGGTTGGGGGGGAGTGTCACCCCTCCACTTT.

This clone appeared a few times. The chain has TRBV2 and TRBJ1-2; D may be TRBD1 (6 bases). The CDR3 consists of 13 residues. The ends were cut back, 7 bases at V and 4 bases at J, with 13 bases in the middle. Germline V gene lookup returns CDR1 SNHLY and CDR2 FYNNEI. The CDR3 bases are TGTGCCAGCACGCCGGGACAAGTCTATGGCTACACCTTC. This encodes CASTPGQVYGYTF.

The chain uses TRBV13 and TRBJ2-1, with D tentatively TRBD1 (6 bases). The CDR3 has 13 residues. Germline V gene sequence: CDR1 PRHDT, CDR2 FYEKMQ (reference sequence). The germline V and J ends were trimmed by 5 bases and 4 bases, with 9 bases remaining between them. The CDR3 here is CASSGRGYNEQFF. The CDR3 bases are TGTGCCAGCAGCGGAAGGGGGTACAATGAGCAGTTCTTC. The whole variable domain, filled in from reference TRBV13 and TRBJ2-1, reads AAGVIQSPRHLIKEKRETATLKCYPIPRHDTVYWYQQGPGQDPQFLISFYEKMQSDKGSIPDRFSAQQFSDYHSELNMSSLELGDSALYFCASSGRGYNEQFFGPGTRLTVL.

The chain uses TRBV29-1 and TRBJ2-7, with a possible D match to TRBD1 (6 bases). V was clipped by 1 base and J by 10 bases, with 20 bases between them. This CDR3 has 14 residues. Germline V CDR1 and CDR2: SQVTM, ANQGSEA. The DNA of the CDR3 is TGCAGCGTTGAAGCCGGACCACAGGGTACGGAACAGTACTTC. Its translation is CSVEAGPQGTEQYF.